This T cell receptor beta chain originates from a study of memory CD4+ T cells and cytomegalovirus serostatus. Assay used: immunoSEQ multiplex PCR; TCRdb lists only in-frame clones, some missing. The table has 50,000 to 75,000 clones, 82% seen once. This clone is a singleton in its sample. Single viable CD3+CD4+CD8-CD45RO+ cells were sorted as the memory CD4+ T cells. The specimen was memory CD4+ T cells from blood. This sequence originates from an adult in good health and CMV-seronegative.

As DNA, the CDR3 is TGTGCCAGCAGCGTAGCCCCGATGGGGGATACGCAGTATTTT. This encodes CASSVAPMGDTQYF. The chain has TRBV9 and TRBJ2-3; no clear D gene. Germline CDR1 is SGDLS and CDR2 is YYNGEE. The CDR3 extends over 14 amino acids. The ends were cut back, 0 bases at V and 6 bases at J, with 11 bases in the middle.